This T cell receptor (beta chain) is from a study of blood T cell repertoires in COVID-19. Germline V CDR1 and CDR2: DFQATT, SNEGSKA (reference sequence). This CDR3 has 11 amino acids. The V end was cut by 3 bases, the J end by 7 bases, with 7 bases between. In the authors' workflow: By means of reference gene primer amplification, nucleated cell counts were estimated. Only in-frame clones appear in the TCRdb table, and some are missing; sequencing was by immunoSEQ multiplex PCR. V and J calls and clone size are as listed in that table; D and trimming were resolved from the DNA. The data contain around 140,000 clones, roughly 90% of them singletons.

Input material: peripheral blood. This TCR was recovered from a man between 70 and 80 years old with active COVID-19. The chain joins TRBV20-1 to TRBJ2-1; D perhaps matches TRBD1 (5 bases). CDR3 sequence (DNA): TGCAGTGCTAGCAAGGGGAATGAGCAGTTCTTC. This encodes CSASKGNEQFF.